This T cell receptor beta chain comes out of a study of cytomegalovirus exposure and HLA in healthy donors. Study-wide results and caveats: A later analysis, which compared TCR beta chains of equal frequency, found the HLA-associated ones more clonally expanded.

Primers: 60 Vbeta forward and 13 Jbeta reverse. This table comes from immunoSEQ multiplex PCR, and its TCRdb copy is limited to in-frame clones, with some not included. This table holds more than 95,000 clones, around 75% found once. Concerning this clone itself: Antigen: not known.

This CDR3 contains 15 residues. The germline V gene has CDR1 SGHTA and CDR2 FQGNSA. The J segment lost 2 bases and the V segment lost 5 bases, leaving 9 bases of the junction unmatched. The clonotype comes from a woman aged 18-30 years in good health and CMV-seronegative. The sample was PBMCs. The chain uses TRBV7-2 and TRBJ2-7; TRBD1 aligns across 7 bases. The CDR3 sequence is CASSPRQGRAYEQYF. As DNA, the CDR3 is TGTGCCAGCAGCCCCCGACAGGGTCGGGCCTACGAGCAGTACTTC.